These 25 T cell receptor beta chains share one sample of origin, sequenced in a study of shared clonotypes between healthy human individuals. TCRdb keeps only in-frame clones here, not all; method: immunoSEQ multiplex PCR. The sample includes approximately 1,500,000 clones, about 96% of them seen just once. Sequences were obtained from naive CD4+ T cells sorted from blood. Subset denoted: CD45RA+ positively selected. The receptor set was obtained from a young man in good health.

This sequence joins TRBV20-1 and TRBJ2-7; TRBD1 might be the D (5 bases). Germline CDR1 is DFQATT and CDR2 is SNEGSKA (reference sequence). The CDR3 runs to 11 residues. Trimming cost V 6 bases and J 4 bases, with 10 bases left between them. The CDR3 loop is CSAATEYEQYF. As DNA, the CDR3 is TGCAGTGCGGCGACAGAGTACGAGCAGTACTTC.

The rearrangement joins TRBV5-6 to TRBJ1-2; D ambiguous. This CDR3 is built from 12 residues. The V gene's germline CDR1 is SGHDT and CDR2 YYEEEE. The V end lost 3 bases, the J end lost 4 bases, and 7 bases lay between the germline ends. The CDR3 DNA is TGTGCCAGCAGCTCCACCACCTATGGCTACACCTTC. It encodes CASSSTTYGYTF.

This chain uses TRBV6-1 with TRBJ2-7, with D perhaps TRBD2 (6 bases). V was shortened by 7 bases and J by 0 bases, with 13 bases between the two germline ends. Germline CDR1 and CDR2: MNHNS and SASEGT. The CDR3 covers 14 residues. CDR3 sequence (DNA): TGTGCCAGCACGATCGGGGGATCCTCCTACGAGCAGTACTTC. Translating it yields CASTIGGSSYEQYF.

The chain uses TRBV29-1 and TRBJ2-1, with 9 bases aligning to TRBD2. Germline CDR1 reads SQVTM; CDR2 reads ANQGSEA. The CDR3 length is 17 residues. V was pared by 6 bases and J by 1 base, with 13 bases of the junction left unmatched. The CDR3 nucleotides read TGCAGCGTGGATGTAGGACTAGCGATCCCTTCCTACAATGAGCAGTTCTTC. Its translation is CSVDVGLAIPSYNEQFF.

The chain uses TRBV6-1 and TRBJ1-5, with D hard to call. V was shortened by 1 base and J by 10 bases, with 17 bases between the two germline ends. The CDR3 contains 15 residues. Germline V lookup: CDR1 MNHNS, CDR2 SASEGT. CDR3: CASSEDWAYGPPQHF. CDR3 DNA sequence: TGTGCCAGCAGTGAAGATTGGGCTTACGGTCCACCCCAGCATTTT.

With respect to this clone: Other DNA sequences from this sample encode an identical CDR3 as well. This sequence joins TRBV28 and TRBJ1-3; the match to TRBD1 covers 10 bases. V trimming: 6 bases; J trimming: 2 bases; junction bases outside the gene matches: 1. The CDR3 is made up of 14 amino acids. Germline V gene sequence: CDR1 MDHEN, CDR2 SYDVKM. The CDR3 DNA reads as TGTGCCAGCAGGACAGGGGGCCCTGGAAACACCATATATTTT. Amino acids: CASRTGGPGNTIYF.

This chain uses TRBV7-9 with TRBJ1-1; D is unclear. The CDR3 totals 16 residues. Germline loops: CDR1 SEHNR, CDR2 FQNEAQ (reference sequence). V shed 3 bases and J shed 1 base, with 15 bases lying between them. The CDR3: CASSFGQAPRNTEAFF. Here the CDR3 DNA reads TGTGCCAGCAGCTTTGGGCAGGCTCCTAGGAACACTGAAGCTTTCTTT.

The chain couples TRBV15 to TRBJ2-4, with 7 bases fitting TRBD2. V lost 3 bases and J lost 16; bases outside the gene matches: 24. Germline V lookup: CDR1 LNHNV, CDR2 YYDKDF (reference sequence). The CDR3 is 17 residues long. CDR3 sequence reads: CATSREDTGGGPQRPYF. CDR3 nucleotides: TGTGCCACCAGCAGGGAGGATACCGGGGGAGGGCCTCAAAGACCTTACTTC.

The rearrangement links TRBV5-4 to TRBJ2-2; no firm D call. The germline V gene has CDR1 SGHNT and CDR2 YYREEE (reference sequence). Trimming left V 0 bases short and J 10 bases short, with 16 bases between. CDR3 length: 15 amino acids. In nucleotides, the CDR3 is TGTGCCAGCAGCTTGGAAAGGGTAGGCCGAGAGGAGCTGTTTTTT. It codes for CASSLERVGREELFF.

The chain combines TRBV5-8 with TRBJ1-1; unclear D gene. The germline V gene has CDR1 SGHTS and CDR2 YDEGEE. V was clipped by 0 bases and J by 1 base, with 13 bases between them. The CDR3 sequence is 16 residues long. The CDR3 bases are TGTGCCAGCAGCTTGGTTGGTCGCGGGAAGAACACTGAAGCTTTCTTT. This translates into CASSLVGRGKNTEAFF.

This rearrangement joins TRBV5-1 to TRBJ2-7; 9 positions match TRBD1. The CDR3 runs 15 residues. With V trimmed by 4 bases and J by 0 bases, 5 bases remained unmatched. Germline assignment: CDR1 SGHRS and CDR2 YFSETQ. The DNA of the CDR3 is TGCGCCAGCAGCAGAGGGACAGGGCGCTCCTACGAGCAGTACTTC. Its protein product is CASSRGTGRSYEQYF.

V gene TRBV11-2 combines with J gene TRBJ2-3; D perhaps matches TRBD1 (6 bases). CDR3 length: 16 residues. Germline loops: CDR1 SGHAT, CDR2 FQNNGV. Trimming took off 2 bases at V and 3 bases at J, with 15 bases between the two ends. CDR3 DNA: TGTGCCAGCAGCTTATGGGTGGCAGGGGAGACAGATACGCAGTATTTT. Its translation: CASSLWVAGETDTQYF.

This clone appeared a few times. Distinct nucleotide sequences in the sample also encode this CDR3. The chain employs TRBV2 and TRBJ2-5, with 8 bases lining up with TRBD1. V lost 6 bases to trimming and J lost 4 bases; unmatched junction nucleotides: 1. Per the germline V gene, CDR1 is SNHLY and CDR2 is FYNNEI. The CDR3 covers 12 residues. The chain's CDR3 is CASRDRGETQYF. CDR3 in DNA: TGTGCCAGCAGAGACAGGGGAGAGACCCAGTACTTC.

V usage is TRBV6-1 and J usage is TRBJ1-4; D is uncertain. V shed 4 bases and J shed 8 bases, with 14 bases lying between them. The CDR3 is made up of 14 amino acids. Looked up from germline, CDR1 is MNHNS and CDR2 is SASEGT. CDR3 sequence: CASSVIGSREKLFF. CDR3 bases: TGTGCCAGCAGTGTAATTGGGTCGAGGGAAAAACTGTTTTTT.

J is TRBJ2-1 and V is TRBV27, with 13 bases fitting TRBD2. The CDR3 consists of 17 residues. CDR1 is MNHEY and CDR2 is SMNVEV in the germline V gene (reference sequence). V shed 4 bases, J shed 3 bases, and the junction held 6 bases outside the gene matches. CDR3 bases: TGTGCCAGCAGTTCCAGACTAGCGGGAGGTTACTACAATGAGCAGTTCTTC. It specifies CASSSRLAGGYYNEQFF.

CDR3: CASSLDPGGGGTDTQYF. CDR3 nucleotides: TGCGCCAGCAGCTTGGACCCAGGGGGTGGCGGCACAGATACGCAGTATTTT. The chain links TRBV5-1 to TRBJ2-3; 7 nucleotides align to TRBD1. The CDR3 length is 17 residues. V was pared by 0 bases and J by 1 base, with 8 bases of the junction left unmatched. The germline V gene encodes CDR1 SGHRS and CDR2 YFSETQ.

V gene TRBV2 combines with J gene TRBJ2-1, with TRBD2 identical over 13 bases. The V and J ends lost 6 bases and 7 bases, in that order; junction bases with no gene match: 6. This CDR3 contains 15 residues. Germline V gives CDR1 SNHLY, CDR2 FYNNEI. The CDR3 loop is CASRKLAGGGNEQFF. DNA of the CDR3: TGTGCCAGCAGGAAACTAGCGGGAGGGGGAAATGAGCAGTTCTTC.

This chain links TRBV29-1 with TRBJ1-1; 8 bases match TRBD1. The germline V gene has CDR1 SQVTM and CDR2 ANQGSEA. V was pared by 7 bases and J by 5 bases, with 6 bases of the junction left unmatched. The CDR3 extends over 12 amino acids. CDR3 DNA sequence: TGCAGCGCCGGACAGGGTGGGACTGAAGCTTTCTTT. Amino acids: CSAGQGGTEAFF. The full variable domain, its missing parts supplied by reference TRBV29-1 and TRBJ1-1, is SAVISQKPSRDICQRGTSLTIQCQVDSQVTMMFWYRQQPGQSLTLIATANQGSEATYESGFVIDKFPISRPNLTFSTLTVSNMSPEDSSIYLCSAGQGGTEAFFGQGTRLTVV.

The chain couples TRBV5-6 to TRBJ2-7, with 12 bases that match TRBD2. Germline CDR1 and CDR2: SGHDT and YYEEEE. V trimming: 4 bases; J trimming: 3 bases; junction bases outside the gene matches: 2. This CDR3 is 14 amino acids long. The CDR3 DNA sequence: TGTGCCAGCAGCCTAGCGGGAGGGGTCTACGAGCAGTACTTC. The encoded protein is CASSLAGGVYEQYF.

The chain combines TRBV5-4 with TRBJ2-2; the D is unclear. Germline lookup yields CDR1 SGHNT and CDR2 YYREEE (reference sequence). Trimming left V 0 bases short and J 1 base short, with 10 bases between. CDR3 length equals 16 residues. The CDR3 spells CASSLGAERNTGELFF. The CDR3 DNA sequence: TGTGCCAGCAGCTTGGGTGCTGAGAGGAACACCGGGGAGCTGTTTTTT. The whole variable domain, filled in from reference TRBV5-4 and TRBJ2-2, reads ETGVTQSPTHLIKTRGQQVTLRCSSQSGHNTVSWYQQALGQGPQFIFQYYREEENGRGNFPPRFSGLQFPNYSSELNVNALELDDSALYLCASSLGAERNTGELFFGEGSRLTVL.

V gene TRBV14 combines with J gene TRBJ2-1; 8 nucleotides line up with TRBD2. This CDR3 comprises 16 residues. Trimming cost V 5 bases and J 4 bases; bases outside gene matches: 10. Germline V lookup: CDR1 SGHDN, CDR2 FVKESK. The CDR3 sequence: CASSLLAGFGYNEQFF. The CDR3, as DNA: TGTGCCAGCAGCTTATTAGCGGGATTCGGGTACAATGAGCAGTTCTTC.

The chain links TRBV18 to TRBJ2-7; TRBD1 aligns across 7 bases. Germline CDR1 reads KGHSH; CDR2 reads LQKENI. Germline trimming cut 3 bases from V and 5 bases from J; bases unmatched to any gene: 10. The CDR3 has 15 residues. The CDR3 DNA follows: TGTGCCAGCTCACCTTATCAGGGGGATACCAACGAGCAGTACTTC. Amino acids: CASSPYQGDTNEQYF. Together with reference TRBV18 and TRBJ2-7, the CDR3 gives the full variable domain: NAGVMQNPRHLVRRRGQEARLRCSPMKGHSHVYWYRQLPEEGLKFMVYLQKENIIDESGMPKERFSAEFPKEGPSILRIQQVVRGDSAAYFCASSPYQGDTNEQYFGPGTRLTVT.

The rearrangement uses TRBV10-3 and TRBJ2-7; tentative D call: TRBD1 (5 bases). V lost 4 bases and J 5 bases, leaving 12 bases between the germline ends. CDR3 size: 13 residues. CDR1 is ENHRY, CDR2 SYGVKD, per germline. As DNA, the CDR3 is TGTGCCATCAGTGTTCAGGGTTTGGACGAGCAGTACTTC. It specifies CAISVQGLDEQYF.

The V call is TRBV10-1, the J call TRBJ1-5; no clear D gene. Germline CDR1 is WNHNN and CDR2 is SYGVQD (reference sequence). Trimming removed 0 bases at V and 9 bases at J, with 6 bases between. The length of the CDR3 is 12 residues. The CDR3 DNA is TGCGCCAGCAGTGAGTCGACTCGGCCCCAGCATTTT. It specifies CASSESTRPQHF.

The CDR3 region is CATSRRNTGADTQYF. CDR3 bases: TGTGCCACCAGCAGACGGAATACGGGAGCAGATACGCAGTATTTT. The chain recombines TRBV15 with TRBJ2-3, with a tentative D call TRBD2 (6 bases). Germline V gene lookup returns CDR1 LNHNV and CDR2 YYDKDF (reference sequence). CDR3 length: 15 residues. Trimming pared 2 bases from V and 4 bases from J, leaving 13 bases between.